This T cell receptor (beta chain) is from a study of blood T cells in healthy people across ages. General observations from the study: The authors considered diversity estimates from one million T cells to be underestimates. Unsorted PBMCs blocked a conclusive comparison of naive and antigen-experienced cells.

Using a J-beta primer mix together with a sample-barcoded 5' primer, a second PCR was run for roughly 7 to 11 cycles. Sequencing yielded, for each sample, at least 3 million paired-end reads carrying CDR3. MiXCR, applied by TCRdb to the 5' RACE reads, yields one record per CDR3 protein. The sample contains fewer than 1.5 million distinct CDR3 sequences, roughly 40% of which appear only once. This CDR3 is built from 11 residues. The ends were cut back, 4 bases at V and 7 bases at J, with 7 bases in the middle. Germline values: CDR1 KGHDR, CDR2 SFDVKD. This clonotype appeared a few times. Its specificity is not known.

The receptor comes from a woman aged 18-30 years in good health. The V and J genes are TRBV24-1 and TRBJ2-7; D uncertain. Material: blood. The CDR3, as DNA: TGTGCCACCAGTGAGTACAATGAGCAGTACTTC. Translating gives CATSEYNEQYF.